The sequence of this T cell receptor beta chain was determined in a study of T-cell reconstitution after alpha-beta-depleted transplantation in children. This CDR3 spans 16 amino acids. CDR1 SGHTA and CDR2 FQGTGA come from the germline V gene. V shed 5 bases and J shed 0 bases, with 15 bases lying between them. As it was prepared, the TCRbeta library received unique molecular identifiers. TCRdb analysed the PCR reads with MiXCR anew, one entry per CDR3 protein. The sample includes 500,000 to 600,000 distinct CDR3 sequences, approximately 16% of them seen just once. J is TRBJ2-3 and V is TRBV7-3, with D perhaps TRBD2 (6 bases). The clonotype comes from a human donor who donated a stem cell graft to a child with acute lymphoblastic leukemia. The starting material was PBMCs from the stem cell graft donor, obtained from the stem cell graft. CDR3: CASSPQERVSTDTQYF. As DNA, the CDR3 is TGTGCCAGCAGCCCACAAGAGCGGGTCAGCACAGATACGCAGTATTTT.